This T cell receptor beta chain was sequenced in a study of glioma-infiltrating T cells after dendritic cell vaccination (dated by TCRdb to 2015 to 2016). Looking at the study overall: A cohort of roughly 15 glioblastoma patients from Phase I and II dendritic cell vaccination trials was included, of whom 9 were newly diagnosed and 6 had recurrent disease. Between the early 2000s and the early 2010s, the patients were given dendritic cell vaccination pulsed with autologous tumor lysate. To make the vaccine, monocyte-derived dendritic cells were cultured for under eight days with IL-4 and GM-CSF and then pulsed overnight with autologous tumor lysate. Three intradermal dendritic cell vaccine injections were administered to patients at biweekly intervals in the arm below the axilla. In glioblastoma patients vaccinated with dendritic cells, deep sequencing of TCR beta CDR3 regions served to measure the amount of tumor-infiltrating lymphocytes and to compare repertoires between tumor and blood. TCR sequencing metrics, including TIL content and tumor-blood repertoire overlap, were correlated with survival after dendritic cell vaccination. The paper as a whole reports these results and caveats: No direct relationship between TCR clonality and survival was found, suggesting a diverse polyclonal response may matter. The cohort was small and heterogeneous, only a few patients had full blood and tumor sets, and even fewer had initial-recurrent tumor pairs. Higher estimated pretreatment TIL content predicted longer time to progression and overall survival after dendritic cell vaccination. The three-group TCR overlap response model was described as speculative and requiring prospective validation.

Patients were selected on the basis of adequate residual fresh-frozen tumor tissue and more than two years of available survival data. Although molecular status otherwise differed among the glioblastoma patients, no patient had an isocitrate dehydrogenase mutation. PBMC collection took place before vaccination, two weeks after the third vaccination, and at tumor progression if progression occurred. Genomic DNA was extracted with the Qiagen DNeasy Blood extraction Kit. CDR1 and CDR2 (LNHDA, SQIVND) derive from the germline V gene (reference sequence). The CDR3 covers 15 residues, taking in both the cysteine and the phenylalanine. The DNA shown is the 45-base CDR3, in frame from base 1. Trimmed from V: 5 bases; trimmed from J: 0 bases; junction bases lacking a gene match: 5. As concerns this clone: The antigen it recognizes is unknown. Per-nucleotide qualities are absent, and no much larger clonotype sits a single base away.

The immunoSEQ assay amplified TCRB CDR3 regions from 2 micrograms of genomic DNA, or from all available DNA when less than that amount was available. The multiplex PCR employed 60 forward primers targeting TCR V beta segments and 13 reverse primers targeting J beta segments. Synthetic control templates were spiked into each sample at limiting dilution to estimate reads per starting template. The Illumina HiSeq System generated 87 bp sequencing reads. The authors' analysis ran thus. PCR and sequencing errors were removed by a nearest neighbor algorithm that merged closely related sequences. TCR overlap was measured as the percentage of unique tumor TCR beta sequences that were also present in the peripheral blood of the same patient. TCRdb holds this immuneACCESS table with in-frame rearrangements only. Some clones are missing; in checked studies, unresolved V genes explain under half, and the rest has no known cause. V and J calls and clone size are copied from that table; D and trimming were computed from the DNA. Recorded for this sample are about 82,000 clones; 70% to 90% of them occurred a single time. The ten largest make up approximately 2.9% of the sample.

Sequenced here: blood, sampled before dendritic cell vaccination. The chain couples TRBV19 to TRBJ2-7, and TRBD2 matches 9 of the central bases. This receptor was obtained from a human donor with glioblastoma. The nucleotide sequence is given as TGTGCCAGTAGTGGTAGCGGGGGCCACTCCTACGAGCAGTACTTC. It translates to CASSGSGGHSYEQYF. The variable domain in full, with residues beyond the CDR3 obtained from the reference TRBV19 and TRBJ2-7 genes, is DGGITQSPKYLFRKEGQNVTLSCEQNLNHDAMYWYRQDPGQGLRLIYYSQIVNDFQKGDIAEGYSVSREKKESFPLTVTSAQKNPTAFYLCASSGSGGHSYEQYFGPGTRLTVT.